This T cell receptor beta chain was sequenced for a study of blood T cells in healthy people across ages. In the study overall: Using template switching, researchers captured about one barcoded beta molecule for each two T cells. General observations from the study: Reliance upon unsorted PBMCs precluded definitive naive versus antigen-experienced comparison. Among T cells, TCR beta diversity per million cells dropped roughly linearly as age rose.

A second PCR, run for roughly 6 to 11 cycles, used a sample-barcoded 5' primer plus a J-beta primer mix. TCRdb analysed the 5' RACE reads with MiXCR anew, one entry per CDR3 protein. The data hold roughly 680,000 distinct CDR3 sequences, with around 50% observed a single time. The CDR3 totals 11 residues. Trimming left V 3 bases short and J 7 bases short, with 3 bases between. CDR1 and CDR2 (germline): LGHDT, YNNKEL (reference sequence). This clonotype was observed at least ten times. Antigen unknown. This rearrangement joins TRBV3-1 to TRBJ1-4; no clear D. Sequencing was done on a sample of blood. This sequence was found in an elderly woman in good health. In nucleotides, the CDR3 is TGTGCCAGCAGCCAGAGTGAAAAACTGTTTTTT. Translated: CASSQSEKLFF.